A selection of T cell receptor beta chains follows, all from one sample in a study of metastatic and nonmetastatic thyroid tumors. TCRdb reassembled clones from the PCR reads with MiXCR. The profile shows around 13,000 clones, 12% of them singletons. Sequenced: blood. These receptors all come from a female donor with papillary thyroid cancer or a benign thyroid nodule (not recorded which). Some clones in this sample may be carry-over from other donors' samples. Both conserved end residues are part of each CDR3. Each record gives: J gene, D gene, clone size, V gene, CDR3 DNA, CDR3 protein. D genes are given only for firm matches. For some rows the clone size is stated as once, few or many, or as a class when expanded; others skip it.

J gene: TRBJ1-1
D gene: TRBD1
clone size: many
V gene: TRBV11-1
CDR3 DNA: TGTGCCAGCAGCCCGAGAATTGGGACAGGGGCGAACACTGAAGCTTTCTTT
CDR3 protein: CASSPRIGTGANTEAFF

J gene: TRBJ2-2
D gene: .
clone size: few
V gene: TRBV3-1
CDR3 DNA: TGTGCCAGCAGCCAGGGCTGTGCGAACACCGGGGAGCTGTTTTTT
CDR3 protein: CASSQGCANTGELFF

J gene: TRBJ2-5
D gene: .
clone size: many
V gene: TRBV6-1
CDR3 DNA: TGTGCCGGCGAGACTAGGCTGCAAGAGACCCAGTACTTC
CDR3 protein: CAGETRLQETQYF

J gene: TRBJ2-5
D gene: TRBD2
clone size: .
V gene: TRBV20-1
CDR3 DNA: TGCAGTGCTAGAGCGCGGCTAGCGGGCCAAGAGACCCAGTACTTC
CDR3 protein: CSARARLAGQETQYF

J gene: TRBJ2-1
D gene: TRBD2
clone size: many
V gene: TRBV9
CDR3 DNA: TGTGCCAGCAGCATTAGCGGGGGACTATACAATGAGCAGTTCTTC
CDR3 protein: CASSISGGLYNEQFF

J gene: TRBJ1-2
D gene: .
clone size: many
V gene: TRBV4-2
CDR3 DNA: TGTGCCAGCAGCCAAGAGACGACCCGAAGTCTCTATGGCTACACCTTC
CDR3 protein: CASSQETTRSLYGYTF

J gene: TRBJ2-3
D gene: TRBD1
clone size: .
V gene: TRBV19
CDR3 DNA: TGTGCCAGTAGTATTCAGGGGGAGCTGTCAGATACGCAGTATTTT
CDR3 protein: CASSIQGELSDTQYF

J gene: TRBJ1-5
D gene: .
clone size: many
V gene: TRBV9
CDR3 DNA: TGTGCCAGCAGCGCGTCAACCCAGGGGCAGCCCCAGCATTTT
CDR3 protein: CASSASTQGQPQHF

J gene: TRBJ2-2
D gene: .
clone size: many
V gene: TRBV3-1
CDR3 DNA: TGTGCCAGCAGCCAAGCCACGTCCGGGCCCGGGGAGCTGTTTTTT
CDR3 protein: CASSQATSGPGELFF

J gene: TRBJ1-4
D gene: TRBD1
clone size: many
V gene: TRBV5-4
CDR3 DNA: TGTGCCAGCAGCAATAACAGGGGGCTTGATGAAAAACTGTTTTTT
CDR3 protein: CASSNNRGLDEKLFF

J gene: TRBJ2-3
D gene: TRBD1
clone size: .
V gene: TRBV9
CDR3 DNA: TGTGCCAGCAGCGTATCGACAGGGGGCCCACGAACAGATACGCAGTATTTT
CDR3 protein: CASSVSTGGPRTDTQYF

J gene: TRBJ2-3
D gene: TRBD1
clone size: many
V gene: TRBV11-3
CDR3 DNA: TGTGCCAGCAGCTGGACGGGGACAGTAATCGCAGATACGCAGTATTTT
CDR3 protein: CASSWTGTVIADTQYF

J gene: TRBJ1-2
D gene: .
clone size: many
V gene: TRBV10-1
CDR3 DNA: TGCGCCAACAAGGGCTCCCAGACTAACTATGGCTACACCTTC
CDR3 protein: CANKGSQTNYGYTF

J gene: TRBJ1-3
D gene: TRBD1
clone size: medium-sized
V gene: TRBV6-1
CDR3 DNA: TGTGCCAGCAGTCGGGACAGCTTCTCTGGAAACACCATATATTTT
CDR3 protein: CASSRDSFSGNTIYF

J gene: TRBJ1-4
D gene: .
clone size: many
V gene: TRBV29-1
CDR3 DNA: TGCAGCGTCGCGCTGGCGGGTGGTGAAAAACTGTTTTTT
CDR3 protein: CSVALAGGEKLFF

J gene: TRBJ2-6
D gene: TRBD2
clone size: many
V gene: TRBV7-3
CDR3 DNA: TGTGCCAGCAGCTTAGGGGAGGGTGGGGCCAACGTCCTGACTTTC
CDR3 protein: CASSLGEGGANVLTF

J gene: TRBJ1-6
D gene: .
clone size: .
V gene: TRBV11-3
CDR3 DNA: TGTGCCAGCAGCTTAGTGCCAATTGGGTCACCCCTCCACTTT
CDR3 protein: CASSLVPIGSPLHF

J gene: TRBJ1-1
D gene: .
clone size: many
V gene: TRBV5-1
CDR3 DNA: TGCGCCAGCAGTCCTAAGACAGGAGAGAACACTGAAGCTTTCTTT
CDR3 protein: CASSPKTGENTEAFF